Below, 18 T cell receptor beta chains from the same sample are listed, as sequenced in a study of blood T cell repertoires in COVID-19. The table came from immunoSEQ multiplex PCR; TCRdb's copy has only in-frame clones and leaves some out. Of 200,000 to 300,000 clones detected, 83% appear once; the ten largest clones hold around 6%. Sequencing was performed on peripheral blood. Every receptor here comes from a human donor in a cohort sampled during active COVID-19.

The chain carries TRBV4-2 and TRBJ2-2, with 11 bases fitting TRBD2. The CDR3 is made up of 18 amino acids. Germline V gene lookup returns CDR1 LGHNA and CDR2 YNFKEQ. The V gene end was trimmed by 1 base and the J gene end by 3 bases; junction bases not matched to a gene: 7. The CDR3 DNA sequence: TGTGCCAGCAGCCAAGGACTAGCGGGAAGTATAGACACCGGGGAGCTGTTTTTT. As protein: CASSQGLAGSIDTGELFF.

CDR3 nucleotides: TGCGCCAGCAGTCGAGGGACAGGGGCCTCTGGGGGAGTCGAAGCTTTCTTT. It is translated as CASSRGTGASGGVEAFF. V gene TRBV5-1 combines with J gene TRBJ1-1; TRBD1 matches 10 bases. This CDR3 is 17 amino acids long. V shed 5 bases and J 8 bases; nucleotides not matched to a gene: 18. Germline lookup yields CDR1 SGHRS and CDR2 YFSETQ.

This chain joins TRBV2 and TRBJ2-7; no clear D. The CDR3 contains 11 residues. V was pared by 5 bases and J by 3 bases, with 5 bases between. CDR1 is SNHLY and CDR2 is FYNNEI in the germline V gene. CDR3 coding DNA: TGTGCCAGCAGTCTTAACTACGAGCAGTACTTC. Translating gives CASSLNYEQYF.

Regarding this clone: The sample holds other DNA sequences that translate to the same CDR3. This rearrangement joins TRBV7-9 to TRBJ2-5; D gene unclear. The length of the CDR3 is 13 residues. CDR1 is SEHNR and CDR2 is FQNEAQ in the germline V gene (reference sequence). Trimming pared 1 base from V and 5 bases from J, leaving 8 bases between. The CDR3 loop is CASSLGARETQYF. DNA for the CDR3: TGTGCCAGCAGCTTAGGGGCCCGGGAGACCCAGTACTTC.

CDR3 protein: CAISPSGRDQETQYF. CDR3 sequence (DNA): TGTGCCATCAGTCCTAGCGGGAGAGACCAAGAGACCCAGTACTTC. The gene calls are TRBV10-3 and TRBJ2-5; 10 bases are a match to TRBD2. The CDR3 runs to 15 residues. Germline V gene data show CDR1 as ENHRY and CDR2 as SYGVKD. The junction had 3 bases not matched to a gene; V was cut back by 5 bases and J by 0 bases.

The chain carries TRBV3-1 (or the pseudogene TRBV3-2) and TRBJ2-1; possible D gene TRBD2, 5 bases. The germline CDR1 and CDR2 sequences are LGHDT and YNNKEL (reference sequence). V gave up 1 base and J gave up 6 bases, with 16 bases separating them. The CDR3 length is 16 residues. The CDR3 spells CASSQGLSLGVNEQFF. The CDR3 DNA is TGTGCCAGCAGCCAAGGACTGTCCCTCGGGGTCAATGAGCAGTTCTTC.

V and J are TRBV9 and TRBJ2-5; D is perhaps TRBD1 (6 bases). The CDR3 loop spans 13 amino acids. Trimming stripped 0 bases from V and 5 bases from J, with 8 bases between. Germline V gene lookup returns CDR1 SGDLS and CDR2 YYNGEE. The CDR3 loop is CASSVAQGETQYF. As DNA, the CDR3 is TGTGCCAGCAGCGTAGCGCAGGGGGAGACCCAGTACTTC.

V gene TRBV10-3 combines with J gene TRBJ1-1; D not certain. Germline V gene lookup returns CDR1 ENHRY and CDR2 SYGVKD. Trimming removed 4 bases from V and 0 bases from J, with 12 bases in between. The CDR3 is 15 residues long. CDR3 sequence: CAISVTGSMNTEAFF. The CDR3, as DNA: TGTGCCATCAGTGTCACGGGGTCCATGAACACTGAAGCTTTCTTT.

The chain couples TRBV10-1 to TRBJ2-7, with TRBD1 identical over 10 bases. CDR3 length equals 15 residues. V lost 4 bases, J lost 3 bases, and 6 bases stayed unmatched. Germline V gives CDR1 WNHNN, CDR2 SYGVQD (reference sequence). The CDR3 coding sequence is TGCGCCAGCAGTGCAGGGACAGGGGCCCTCTACGAGCAGTACTTC. It encodes CASSAGTGALYEQYF.

The chain is built from TRBV6-5 and TRBJ2-3; 8 bases are shared with TRBD1. This CDR3 has 13 residues. J was trimmed by 13 bases and V by 2 bases; bases with no gene match: 8. The V gene's germline CDR1 is MNHEY and CDR2 SVGAGI. The CDR3: CASSYADRVGEYF. The CDR3 region has the DNA TGTGCCAGCAGTTACGCGGACAGGGTTGGGGAGTATTTT.

This sequence joins TRBV28 and TRBJ1-3, with no clear D. Trimming removed 5 bases from V and 4 bases from J, with 6 bases in between. The CDR3 length is 12 residues. Germline V gene lookup returns CDR1 MDHEN and CDR2 SYDVKM. Here the CDR3 reads CASSPSGNTIYF. The CDR3 DNA reads TGTGCCAGCAGTCCTTCGGGAAACACCATATATTTT.

V and J are TRBV3-1 (or the pseudogene TRBV3-2) and TRBJ2-3, with TRBD2 matching 8 bases. Unmatched junction bases numbered 5, after V lost 4 bases and J lost 2 bases. The germline gives CDR1 LGHDT, CDR2 YNNKEL (reference sequence). The CDR3 runs 15 residues. The CDR3 DNA follows: TGTGCCAGCAGCCCTTTAGCGGGGTACACAGATACGCAGTATTTT. Its protein is CASSPLAGYTDTQYF.

This chain uses TRBV30 with TRBJ2-7, with TRBD2 identical over 7 bases. The CDR3 spans 14 residues. Germline-derived CDR1 and CDR2 are GTSNPN and SVGIG (reference sequence). The V and J ends lost 2 bases and 2 bases, in that order; junction bases with no gene match: 6. DNA for the CDR3: TGTGCCTGGAGTATCGGGGGGTCTACCTACGAGCAGTACTTC. Its translation: CAWSIGGSTYEQYF. Combining the CDR3 with reference TRBV30 and TRBJ2-7 gives the whole variable domain SQTIHQWPATLVQPVGSPLSLECTVEGTSNPNLYWYRQAAGRGLQLLFYSVGIGQISSEVPQNLSASRPQDRQFILSSKKLLLSDSGFYLCAWSIGGSTYEQYFGPGTRLTVT.

The chain is built from TRBV5-1 and TRBJ1-1; maybe TRBD1 (5 bases). This CDR3 region has 14 residues. Germline V lookup: CDR1 SGHRS, CDR2 YFSETQ. V lost 4 bases to trimming and J lost 4 bases, with 14 bases between them. CDR3 protein: CASSLGGSTTEAFF. The CDR3 DNA sequence: TGCGCCAGCAGCCTCGGGGGATCGACCACTGAAGCTTTCTTT.

The rearrangement uses TRBV7-9 and TRBJ2-1, with D possibly matching TRBD2 (6 bases). CDR3 size: 16 residues. Germline V gene sequence: CDR1 SEHNR, CDR2 FQNEAQ (reference sequence). The V gene lost 5 bases and the J gene lost 10 bases, with 24 bases spanning the gap. The CDR3: CASSLWRDEIIREQFF. CDR3 sequence (DNA): TGTGCCAGCAGCCTTTGGAGGGATGAGATAATCAGGGAGCAGTTCTTC.

The chain employs TRBV5-4 and TRBJ1-2, with no clear D. V was cut by 2 bases and J by 0 bases, with 8 bases left in between. The CDR3 runs 14 residues. Germline CDR1 is SGHNT and CDR2 is YYREEE (reference sequence). CDR3 amino acids: CASSLFRTNYGYTF. For the CDR3, the DNA is TGTGCCAGCAGCTTATTCAGGACTAACTATGGCTACACCTTC.

The rearrangement links TRBV19 to TRBJ2-2; TRBD2 agrees at 8 bases. CDR1 and CDR2 from the germline V gene are LNHDA and SQIVND (reference sequence). The CDR3 is made up of 16 amino acids. The trim removed 8 bases at V and 6 bases at J, leaving 14 bases unmatched. The CDR3 loop is CASSRAGGRTSGELFF. CDR3 coding DNA: TGTGCCAGTTCCCGAGCGGGCGGGAGGACCTCCGGGGAGCTGTTTTTT.

This clone was counted once. The chain carries TRBV29-1 and TRBJ2-1; a weak D match, TRBD2 (5 bases). Germline-derived CDR1 and CDR2 are SQVTM and ANQGSEA. This CDR3 comprises 14 residues. The ends were cut back, 7 bases at V and 9 bases at J, with 22 bases in the middle. CDR3 amino acids: CSGTTNGITSEQFF. CDR3 DNA sequence: TGCAGCGGAACGACTAACGGGATTACCAGTGAGCAGTTCTTC.